This T cell receptor beta chain emerged from a study of early T cells in non-severe SARS-CoV-2 infection. The CDR3 is 17 amino acids. The V end was cut by 4 bases, the J end by 0 bases, with 15 bases between. Germline V gene data show CDR1 as SGHVS and CDR2 as FQNEAQ. TCRdb itself ran the 5' RACE reads through MiXCR, one entry per CDR3 protein. The repertoire includes tens of thousands of distinct CDR3 sequences, around 12% of them detected once, and 1% to 1.5% sits in the top ten. This clonotype was obtained from an adult who was a healthcare worker with PCR-confirmed SARS-CoV-2 infection or an uninfected control (not recorded which). The donor label of this sample is uncertain. This chain links TRBV7-8 with TRBJ2-2; tentative D call: TRBD1 (7 bases). The input for sequencing was whole blood, taken at baseline. The CDR3 protein is CASSSRGGTANTGELFF. CDR3 DNA sequence: TGTGCCAGCAGCTCAAGAGGGGGGACAGCGAACACCGGGGAGCTGTTTTTT. The full variable domain, with the rest looked up from reference TRBV7-8 and TRBJ2-2, is GAGVSQSPRYKVAKRGQDVALRCDPISGHVSLFWYQQALGQGPEFLTYFQNEAQLDKSGLPSDRFFAERPEGSVSTLKIQRTQQEDSAVYLCASSSRGGTANTGELFFGEGSRLTVL.